This paragraph covers one T cell receptor (beta chain) sequence. The record originates from a study of blood T cell repertoires in COVID-19. Across the whole study: COVID-19 samples collected from the United States, Italy and Spain covered acute and convalescent phases. The analysed material was cDNA or gDNA that came from T cells, B-cell-depleted T cells, or PBMCs.

Original data processing: Reference gene primers were amplified, and this amplification served to estimate nucleated cell counts. Produced via immunoSEQ multiplex PCR; TCRdb's table is partial and in-frame only. That table furnishes V, J and clone size, whereas the DNA furnished D and trimming. This table has about 270,000 clones, around 92% appearing once. Patients of the Seattle cohort, enrolled during active infection, were followed longitudinally. The CDR3 loop spans 16 amino acids. V dropped 5 bases and J dropped 3; count of bases not matched to a gene: 10. Germline values: CDR1 SGHDT, CDR2 YYEEEE.

This TCR derives from a person between 18 and 30 years old with COVID-19, enrolled during active disease. This chain joins TRBV5-6 and TRBJ2-1, with TRBD1 matching over 8 bases. Sample: peripheral blood. The CDR3 DNA reads as TGTGCCAGCAGTCAAACAGGGGGTTCGCACTACAATGAGCAGTTCTTC. This codes for CASSQTGGSHYNEQFF.